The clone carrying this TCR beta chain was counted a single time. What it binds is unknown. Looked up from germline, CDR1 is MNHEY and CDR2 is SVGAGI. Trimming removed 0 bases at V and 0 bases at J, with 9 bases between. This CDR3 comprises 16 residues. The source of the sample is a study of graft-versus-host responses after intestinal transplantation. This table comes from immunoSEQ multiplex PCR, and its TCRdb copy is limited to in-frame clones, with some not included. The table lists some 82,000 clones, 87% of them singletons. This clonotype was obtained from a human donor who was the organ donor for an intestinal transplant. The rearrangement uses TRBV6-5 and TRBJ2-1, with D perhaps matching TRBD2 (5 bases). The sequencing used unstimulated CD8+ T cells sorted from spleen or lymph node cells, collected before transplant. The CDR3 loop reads CASSYSAGSSYNEQFF. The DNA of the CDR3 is TGTGCCAGCAGTTACTCTGCGGGTAGCTCCTACAATGAGCAGTTCTTC.